Listed below are T cell receptor beta chains from one sample, sequenced in a study of cytomegalovirus exposure and HLA in healthy donors. Assay: immunoSEQ multiplex PCR; the TCRdb copy retains only in-frame clones and omits some. The sample carries about 160,000 clones, approximately 74% recorded once. Sequenced sample: PBMCs. These receptor sequences come from a woman aged 25 to 39 in good health and CMV-seronegative. Both conserved end residues are part of each CDR3. The order of the fields is V gene, J gene, clone size, D gene, CDR3 DNA, CDR3 protein. A D gene is named only where the DNA matches it firmly. Clone size is not always given. Where it is, it says once, few, many or a class for expanded clones.

v_call: TRBV5-4; j_call: TRBJ1-6; clone_size: -; d_call: -; cdr3_nt: TGTGCCAGCAGCCTCGGACAGACTTCCTATAATTCACCCCTCCACTTT; cdr3_aa: CASSLGQTSYNSPLHF
v_call: TRBV7-3; j_call: TRBJ2-1; clone_size: -; d_call: -; cdr3_nt: TGTGCCAGCAGCTTAAACCCAGGGAGGAATGAGCAGTTCTTC; cdr3_aa: CASSLNPGRNEQFF
v_call: TRBV6-6; j_call: TRBJ2-1; clone_size: -; d_call: -; cdr3_nt: TGTGCCAGCAGTCTAGACAATGAGCAGTTCTTC; cdr3_aa: CASSLDNEQFF
v_call: TRBV5-6; j_call: TRBJ1-2; clone_size: few; d_call: -; cdr3_nt: TGTGCCAGCAGCTTGTCACCGGACTATGGCTACACCTTC; cdr3_aa: CASSLSPDYGYTF
v_call: TRBV7-9; j_call: TRBJ1-2; clone_size: -; d_call: TRBD1; cdr3_nt: TGTGCCAGCAGCCCCGGACAGGGGGGTAACTATGGCTACACCTTC; cdr3_aa: CASSPGQGGNYGYTF
v_call: TRBV4-1; j_call: TRBJ1-6; clone_size: -; d_call: -; cdr3_nt: TGCGCCAGCAGCCCCGTGGACAGTGGTAATTCACCCCTCCACTTT; cdr3_aa: CASSPVDSGNSPLHF
v_call: TRBV4-1; j_call: TRBJ2-7; clone_size: -; d_call: TRBD2; cdr3_nt: TGCGCCAGCAGCCAAGTGGGAGGGGACGAGCAGTACTTC; cdr3_aa: CASSQVGGDEQYF
v_call: TRBV4-3; j_call: TRBJ1-1; clone_size: -; d_call: TRBD1; cdr3_nt: TGCGCCAGCAGCCAAGACAGGGGGAGGAACACTGAAGCTTTCTTT; cdr3_aa: CASSQDRGRNTEAFF
v_call: TRBV27; j_call: TRBJ2-5; clone_size: -; d_call: -; cdr3_nt: TGTGCCAGCACCCCTGACTCACGGTACCAAGAGACCCAGTACTTC; cdr3_aa: CASTPDSRYQETQYF
v_call: TRBV30; j_call: TRBJ2-3; clone_size: -; d_call: TRBD2; cdr3_nt: TGTGCCTGGAGGGAACTAGGGGGGCGGGGGGGCGACTCAGATACGCAGTATTTT; cdr3_aa: CAWRELGGRGGDSDTQYF
v_call: TRBV28; j_call: TRBJ1-1; clone_size: -; d_call: TRBD1; cdr3_nt: TGTGCCACCAATCCGCCGGGACAGGGAAACACTGAAGCTTTCTTT; cdr3_aa: CATNPPGQGNTEAFF
v_call: TRBV7-3; j_call: TRBJ1-1; clone_size: -; d_call: TRBD1; cdr3_nt: TGTGCCAGCAGCCGGGACAGCAACACTGAAGCTTTCTTT; cdr3_aa: CASSRDSNTEAFF
v_call: TRBV30; j_call: TRBJ1-1; clone_size: -; d_call: TRBD1; cdr3_nt: TGTGCCTCACAACAGGGGCCCACTGAAGCTTTCTTT; cdr3_aa: CASQQGPTEAFF
v_call: TRBV14; j_call: TRBJ2-7; clone_size: -; d_call: -; cdr3_nt: TGTGCCAGCAGCCCCCTGGGTCGGGGTTGGCGAATCTACGAGCAGTACTTC; cdr3_aa: CASSPLGRGWRIYEQYF
v_call: TRBV5-1; j_call: TRBJ1-2; clone_size: -; d_call: -; cdr3_nt: TGCGCCAGCAGCTATTACAGGAGTGAGGGCTACACCTTC; cdr3_aa: CASSYYRSEGYTF
v_call: TRBV6-1; j_call: TRBJ2-1; clone_size: -; d_call: -; cdr3_nt: TGTGCCAGCAGTGAAGAGATACAGGCGTACAATGAGCAGTTCTTC; cdr3_aa: CASSEEIQAYNEQFF
v_call: TRBV27; j_call: TRBJ2-7; clone_size: -; d_call: -; cdr3_nt: TGTGCCAGCAGTTTTGGGCAGACCTACGAGCAGTACTTC; cdr3_aa: CASSFGQTYEQYF
v_call: TRBV28; j_call: TRBJ2-5; clone_size: -; d_call: TRBD1; cdr3_nt: TGTGCCAGCAGTTTAAGTTTTATAAGGACAGGGGGAAAAGAAGAGACCCAGTACTTC; cdr3_aa: CASSLSFIRTGGKEETQYF
v_call: TRBV28; j_call: TRBJ2-1; clone_size: -; d_call: TRBD2; cdr3_nt: TGTGCCAGCACAGCAGCGTCGGGGGGCTCCTACAATGAGCAGTTCTTC; cdr3_aa: CASTAASGGSYNEQFF
v_call: TRBV9; j_call: TRBJ1-2; clone_size: few; d_call: TRBD1; cdr3_nt: TGTGCCAGCAGCCTTCGGACAGGGGGGGACTATGGCTACACCTTC; cdr3_aa: CASSLRTGGDYGYTF
v_call: TRBV7-2; j_call: TRBJ2-2; clone_size: few; d_call: -; cdr3_nt: TGTGCCAGCAGCTTAGGACTAGTTGGTAGCGGGGAGCTGTTTTTT; cdr3_aa: CASSLGLVGSGELFF
v_call: TRBV18; j_call: TRBJ2-5; clone_size: -; d_call: -; cdr3_nt: TGTGCCAGCTCACCGAACCAGGGAATTGAAGAGACCCAGTACTTC; cdr3_aa: CASSPNQGIEETQYF
v_call: TRBV13; j_call: TRBJ2-4; clone_size: -; d_call: -; cdr3_nt: TGTGCCAGCAGCTTAGCTCGCGGGGTAGCCAAAAACATTCAGTACTTC; cdr3_aa: CASSLARGVAKNIQYF
v_call: TRBV2; j_call: TRBJ1-1; clone_size: few; d_call: -; cdr3_nt: TGTGCCAGCAGGGAGGAAAGGGAGTACACTGAAGCTTTCTTT; cdr3_aa: CASREEREYTEAFF
v_call: TRBV6-4; j_call: TRBJ1-4; clone_size: -; d_call: -; cdr3_nt: TGTGCCAGAGGGGGTGCTACGTTCAATGAAAAACTGTTTTTT; cdr3_aa: CARGGATFNEKLFF
v_call: TRBV10-3; j_call: TRBJ2-1; clone_size: -; d_call: -; cdr3_nt: TGTGCCATCAGTGAGTCTGCACCCCCTACTGCTTACAATGAGCAGTTCTTC; cdr3_aa: CAISESAPPTAYNEQFF
v_call: TRBV19; j_call: TRBJ1-1; clone_size: -; d_call: -; cdr3_nt: TGTGCCAGTAGTATGAGAACTATGAACACTGAAGCTTTCTTT; cdr3_aa: CASSMRTMNTEAFF
v_call: TRBV27; j_call: TRBJ2-2; clone_size: -; d_call: TRBD2; cdr3_nt: TGTGCCAGCAGTTCCGGACTAGCGGGAGGGCCTACCGGGGAGCTGTTTTTT; cdr3_aa: CASSSGLAGGPTGELFF
v_call: TRBV9; j_call: TRBJ2-1; clone_size: -; d_call: TRBD1; cdr3_nt: TGTGCCAGCAGCGTAGCGGGACAGTACAGGAATGAGCAGTTCTTC; cdr3_aa: CASSVAGQYRNEQFF
v_call: TRBV5-4; j_call: TRBJ1-4; clone_size: -; d_call: -; cdr3_nt: TGTGCCAGCAGCTTGGGGGGAAGGGGCTCTAATGAAAAACTGTTTTTT; cdr3_aa: CASSLGGRGSNEKLFF
v_call: TRBV30; j_call: TRBJ2-5; clone_size: -; d_call: -; cdr3_nt: TGTGCCTTAGGATGGCAGGAAGAGACCCAGTACTTC; cdr3_aa: CALGWQEETQYF